This entry lists 11 T cell receptor beta chains sequenced from one sample in a study of blood T cell repertoires in COVID-19. Data came from immunoSEQ multiplex PCR; TCRdb stores just in-frame clones and leaves some out. The sample yields 370,000 or so clones, about 80% seen once. Sequenced material: peripheral blood. The receptors originated from a human donor with acute or convalescent COVID-19. The donor label of this sample is uncertain.

The V call is TRBV28, the J call TRBJ1-5, with D possibly matching TRBD1 (6 bases). Trimming removed 8 bases at V and 3 bases at J, with 20 bases between. Per germline, CDR1 MDHEN and CDR2 SYDVKM. This CDR3 is 16 amino acids long. CDR3: CASLLRGGADNQPQHF. CDR3 bases: TGTGCCAGCCTTTTGAGGGGGGGTGCGGACAATCAGCCCCAGCATTTT.

The chain uses TRBV10-3 and TRBJ2-1; D ambiguous. V lost 3 bases to trimming and J lost 2 bases, with 8 bases between them. There are 14 residues in the CDR3. Per germline, CDR1 ENHRY and CDR2 SYGVKD. This chain's CDR3 is CAISELLAYNEQFF. CDR3 DNA sequence: TGTGCCATCAGTGAACTTTTGGCCTACAATGAGCAGTTCTTC.

The CDR3 is CASSKTGTAMNTEAFF. CDR3 bases: TGTGCCAGCTCAAAAACCGGGACAGCTATGAACACTGAAGCTTTCTTT. The genes are TRBV18 and TRBJ1-1, with TRBD1 matching 7 bases. The germline V gene encodes CDR1 KGHSH and CDR2 LQKENI. Losses at the gene ends were 5 bases for V and 0 bases for J; bases not matched to a gene: 9. The CDR3 loop spans 16 amino acids. Full variable domain (outside the CDR3, taken from reference TRBV18 and TRBJ1-1): NAGVMQNPRHLVRRRGQEARLRCSPMKGHSHVYWYRQLPEEGLKFMVYLQKENIIDESGMPKERFSAEFPKEGPSILRIQQVVRGDSAAYFCASSKTGTAMNTEAFFGQGTRLTVV.

The chain is built from TRBV5-4 and TRBJ2-7, with 7 bases lining up with TRBD2. The CDR3 extends over 15 amino acids. Germline V CDR1 and CDR2: SGHNT, YYREEE (reference sequence). With 1 base clipped from V and 1 base from J, the junction kept 5 bases outside the gene matches. CDR3 sequence: CASSLRRGSSYEQYF. The CDR3, as DNA: TGTGCCAGCAGCTTGCGGCGGGGGTCGTCCTACGAGCAGTACTTC.

J is TRBJ1-2 and V is TRBV30; a weak D match, TRBD1 (6 bases). The CDR3 has 14 residues. V was shortened by 0 bases and J by 6 bases, with 14 bases between the two germline ends. CDR1 is GTSNPN, CDR2 SVGIG, per germline (reference sequence). CDR3 in DNA: TGTGCCTGGAGTGTTGGTTGGGGGCCTGATGGCTACACCTTC. This codes for CAWSVGWGPDGYTF.

The chain joins TRBV19 to TRBJ2-1; a weak D match, TRBD1 (7 bases). There are 14 residues in the CDR3. Germline-derived CDR1 and CDR2 are LNHDA and SQIVND (reference sequence). Trimming cost V 4 bases and J 6 bases, with 13 bases left between them. CDR3 residues: CASSSQGGSNEQFF. The CDR3 DNA reads as TGTGCCAGTAGTAGTCAGGGGGGTTCCAATGAGCAGTTCTTC.

The chain joins TRBV5-1 to TRBJ2-5, with D perhaps matching TRBD1 (5 bases). V lost 3 bases and J 0 bases, leaving 12 bases between the germline ends. CDR1 and CDR2 (germline): SGHRS, YFSETQ. The length of the CDR3 is 15 residues. The CDR3 loop reads CASSSQGHYQETQYF. DNA of the CDR3: TGCGCCAGCAGCTCGCAGGGCCACTACCAAGAGACCCAGTACTTC.

The J gene is TRBJ2-5, the V gene TRBV7-2, with a tentative D call TRBD2 (5 bases). This CDR3 has 16 residues. Looked up from germline, CDR1 is SGHTA and CDR2 is FQGNSA. Trimming took 1 base from V and 1 from J, leaving 13 bases between them. The chain's CDR3 is CASSLGAGVSQETQYF. The CDR3 nucleotides are TGTGCCAGCAGCTTAGGCGCGGGCGTATCCCAAGAGACCCAGTACTTC. The full variable domain, completed using reference TRBV7-2 and TRBJ2-5, is GAGVSQSPSNKVTEKGKDVELRCDPISGHTALYWYRQSLGQGLEFLIYFQGNSAPDKSGLPSDRFSAERTGGSVSTLTIQRTQQEDSAVYLCASSLGAGVSQETQYFGPGTRLLVL.

This chain connects TRBV5-1 to TRBJ1-3; perhaps TRBD1 as D (5 bases). With 2 bases removed from V and 2 bases from J, the gap between germline ends came to 20 bases. The CDR3 extends over 18 amino acids. Germline V gene data show CDR1 as SGHRS and CDR2 as YFSETQ. For the CDR3, the DNA is TGCGCCAGCAGCTTCCCGGCGGGTTGGAGGGACCCTGGAAACACCATATATTTT. Translating gives CASSFPAGWRDPGNTIYF.

The rearrangement uses TRBV5-1 and TRBJ2-7, with TRBD1 matching over 8 bases. After removal of 4 bases from V and 2 bases from J, the junction contained 8 bases not matched to a gene. CDR1 is SGHRS and CDR2 is YFSETQ in the germline V gene. CDR3 length: 15 amino acids. Here the CDR3 DNA reads TGCGCCAGCAGCCCGGACAGGGTGATGGCCTACGAGCAGTACTTC. It yields the protein CASSPDRVMAYEQYF. The whole variable domain, remainder taken from reference TRBV5-1 and TRBJ2-7, is KAGVTQTPRYLIKTRGQQVTLSCSPISGHRSVSWYQQTPGQGLQFLFEYFSETQRNKGNFPGRFSGRQFSNSRSEMNVSTLELGDSALYLCASSPDRVMAYEQYFGPGTRLTVT.

This clone has just a few counts. The chain has TRBV13 and TRBJ1-2, with no clear D. CDR1 is PRHDT, CDR2 FYEKMQ, per germline (reference sequence). CDR3 length: 12 residues. V shed 3 bases and J shed 4 bases, with 6 bases lying between them. The CDR3 DNA follows: TGTGCCAGCAGCTTGCGCGCCTATGGCTACACCTTC. This translates into CASSLRAYGYTF.